This T cell receptor (beta chain) was captured in a study of cytomegalovirus exposure and HLA in healthy donors (dated by TCRdb to about 2017). About the investigation overall: An earlier analysis of 587 of the donors reported approximately 260 Gb of sequence data and around 100 million unique TCR beta sequences obtained from around 190 million T cells. Roughly 300 gigabases of sequencing data and 80 million or so unique TCR sequences were included in an early release covering 550 to 800 HLA-typed donors. Of the 398 genotyped donors, approximately 83% fell in the genetic ancestry cluster associated with self-reported Caucasian donors. The aim of the study was to test whether cataloging public T cell receptors could identify signatures of past pathogen exposure. Using immunosequencing, the study profiled T cell repertoires from fewer than 700 subjects and related those repertoires to cytomegalovirus serostatus. Besides the first cohort of 666 subjects, a separate validation cohort made up of some 110 different subjects was used. To predict cytomegalovirus infection status, the study combined high-throughput TCR immunosequencing, statistical association of individual TCRs with disease status, and machine learning. A later analysis re-analyzed previously published TCR beta repertoires from several hundred donors and added high-resolution HLA genotyping to study TCR occurrence patterns. Rather than using new phenotypic data, the later analysis identified candidate immune exposures from TCR beta sequences and from how often those sequences occurred across donors. To decide whether each TCR beta V gene segment behaved as functional or pseudogenic, an earlier analysis of over 500 of the donors relied on high-throughput TCR beta sequencing. Donor age, sex, ethnicity and CMV serostatus were compiled together with the repertoire data. In a later genetic analysis, genome-wide SNP genotypes for about three fifths of the roughly 670 donors were used, and that subset was treated as a discovery cohort. All discovery cohort repertoires had been generated using a single sequencing platform. HLA typing included class I and class II loci at four-digit resolution. Typing coverage varied by locus: about 629-640 donors for A, B, C, DRB1 and DQB1; more than 500 for DQA1; over 600 for DPA1; roughly 450 for DPB1. Four to six DR-DQ haplotypes were handled as single units for association and clustering because linkage in the cohort was strong. Among about 400 genotyped donors of the cohort, an average of roughly 230,000 unique TCR beta nucleotide sequences was sequenced per donor, of which about 18% were non-productive.

The method was the immunoSEQ multiplex PCR assay. The multiplex PCR relied on a mix of 60 forward primers for TCR Vbeta segments and 13 reverse primers for TCR Jbeta segments. The CDR3 region of rearranged TCR beta genes was amplified from genomic DNA by a multiplex PCR assay. On the Illumina HiSeq System, the amplified TCR beta libraries were sequenced as 87-base-pair reads. Concerning the study's data processing: A later analysis counted 65 million to 90 million unique TCR beta chains across the roughly 700 repertoires, and 10 million to 11 million of these chains were shared by at least two donors. Raw reads were error-corrected and collapsed into unique sequences by a nearest-neighbor algorithm in which closely related sequences were merged to remove PCR and sequencing errors. Alignment of CDR3 sequences to IMGT reference sequences was used to assign V, D and J gene segments. Each retained sequence needed at least a six-nucleotide match to both a V gene segment and a J gene segment. A rearrangement was called productive if the CDR3 had no stop codons and remained in frame with V and J, and every other rearrangement was called non-productive. Following IMGT convention, CDR3 was defined as the stretch from the second conserved V-encoded cysteine up to the conserved J-encoded phenylalanine. In an earlier analysis of 550 to 650 of the donors, sequences lacking an unambiguous match to a single V gene segment were excluded. In an earlier analysis of some 590 of the donors, a V segment was called functional when productive rearrangements were above 56.7%, and segregating when the standard deviation between donors exceeded 5%. A statistical classification framework was built for diagnosing cytomegalovirus status from the catalog of TCR beta chain sequences. A later analysis assigned V and J genes by comparing TCR nucleotide sequences with IMGT/GENE-DB human TR gene sequences. In a later analysis, CDR3 sequences and most-parsimonious VDJ recombination scenarios were assigned using the TCRdist pipeline. In a later analysis, each TCR beta chain was defined by its CDR3 amino acid sequence together with its V-gene family, and reads without a unique V-gene family were excluded. In a later analysis, a few hundred highly shared, low-generation-probability nucleotide sequences were removed to address suspected cross-contamination and a sequencing artifact. In a later analysis, a clonal expansion index was calculated for each public chain from normalized within-repertoire ranks of inferred template counts. In a later analysis, generation probabilities were computed using a VDJ recombination model fitted to out-of-frame rearrangements, and the results were checked against IGoR. A later analysis scored TCR-TCR, TCR-HLA and TCR-CMV co-occurrence with hypergeometric tests, applying a repertoire-size bias correction to TCR pairs. In a later analysis, false discovery rates were estimated by permuting HLA or CMV assignments 20 times. In a later analysis, co-occurring TCRs were grouped with DBSCAN, and TCRdist sequence similarity was added when clustering was performed within HLA-allele-positive subsets. Co-occurrence clustering excluded repertoires with fewer than 30,000 or more than 120,000 public chains, plus five with anomalous nucleotide sharing. Imported from immuneACCESS, the table was reduced by TCRdb to in-frame sequences with V and J called. These copies leave out some clones; in studies compared against another copy, an unresolved V gene accounts for under half, and the cause of the remainder is not known. The V and J calls and clone size were taken over from that table, and D and trimming were inferred from the DNA. The sample records 150,000 to 200,000 clones, around 77% of which are singletons. 3% to 4.5% of the sample rests with the top ten.

Results the study describes overall, beyond this receptor: Because counts were too low, seventeen rarely observed V segments, including chromosome 9 orphons, were excluded from the earlier analysis of around 640 of the donors. The classifier was reported to diagnose cytomegalovirus status with high specificity and sensitivity in both the original and validation cohorts. In a later genetic analysis, fewer N-insertions in productive TCRs were reported among donors in an Asian-associated ancestry cluster than the roughly 700-donor mean. Broadly in line with IMGT annotations, most TCR beta V segments showed up in productive rearrangements about 87% or about 30% of the time in an earlier analysis of a few hundred of the donors. Linkage disequilibrium might explain the correlated functional status among segregating V segments, but an unknown experimental factor could not be excluded. According to the authors, the approach could potentially be generalized to other disease states and immunological phenotypes. A cluster of highly shared sequence variants was judged likely to be a technical artifact of the sequencing pipeline. In a later analysis, TCR association rates were found to vary across HLA loci, with the most associated TCRs seen for DRB1 alleles and the fewest for HLA-C alleles. Because HLA typing was missing for some donors at each locus, association tests included only the typed subset. CMV serostatus was the only immune exposure information available for the cohort. V-gene and J-gene trimming of TCR beta chains was associated with a missense DCLRE1C variant in a later genetic analysis, and the association was replicated in an independent cohort. A further reported finding was that TCR beta sequences accurately predicted the HLA-A and HLA-B alleles for most subjects in the first cohort. Compared with equally common non-associated chains, HLA-associated TCR beta chains in a later analysis were more clonally expanded and had lower generation probabilities. A total of fewer than 200 TCR beta chains were listed by the study as associated with cytomegalovirus. While some public TCRs were present in many individuals, most TCR sequences turned up only very rarely across donors. According to a later analysis, parvovirus B19, influenza, CMV and Epstein-Barr virus appeared linked to several top co-occurrence clusters. In a later analysis, 16,951 TCR beta sequences were associated with specific HLA alleles at a false discovery rate of 0.05. Most CMV-associated TCR beta chains appeared to be HLA-restricted in a later analysis, and the HLA associations seemed to be driven largely by CMV exposure. The 87-base-pair reads could not distinguish some IMGT-functional V segments, including TRBV6-2 and TRBV6-3, so those segments were excluded. In vitro tests confirmed that a few of the cytomegalovirus-associated TCR beta chains recognize cytomegalovirus antigens. When HLA alleles, especially DR and DQ, strongly co-occurred, TCR associations were difficult to assign to individual alleles. Presence/absence analyses assumed roughly uniform sequencing depth across donors, an assumption that may not hold. This cohort had only TCR beta chains sequenced, and the lack of alpha or paired-chain data limited which features could be detected.

Reading from cysteine to phenylalanine, the CDR3 counts 11 amino acids. Of all the DNA, just the CDR3 is kept, 33 bases in frame from base 1. The germline V gene provides CDR1 SQVTM and CDR2 ANQGSEA. V is reduced by 3 bases and J by 5 bases, leaving a spacing of 7 bases between them. With respect to this clone: Its antigen is not yet known. No qualities accompany the bases; no much larger clone lies one base away.

The cohort consisted of approximately 690 healthy bone marrow donors. Cohort members were all nominally healthy when sampled, although unrecorded immune exposures were likely present. The donor was CMV seropositive and was included in the group of some 290 seropositive cohort members. Each donor provided a peripheral blood sample, and peripheral blood mononuclear cells were used for TCR beta sequencing. The Qiagen DNeasy Blood Extraction Kit was used to extract genomic DNA from the blood cell samples. The specimen was PBMCs. Recombination joined TRBV29-1 with TRBJ2-5, with a weak D call of TRBD2 (5 bases match). This receptor was obtained from a man between 25 and 39 years old in good health and CMV-seropositive. The DNA sequence is TGCAGCGTTGATCCGGGGGAGACCCAGTACTTC. This gives the protein CSVDPGETQYF.